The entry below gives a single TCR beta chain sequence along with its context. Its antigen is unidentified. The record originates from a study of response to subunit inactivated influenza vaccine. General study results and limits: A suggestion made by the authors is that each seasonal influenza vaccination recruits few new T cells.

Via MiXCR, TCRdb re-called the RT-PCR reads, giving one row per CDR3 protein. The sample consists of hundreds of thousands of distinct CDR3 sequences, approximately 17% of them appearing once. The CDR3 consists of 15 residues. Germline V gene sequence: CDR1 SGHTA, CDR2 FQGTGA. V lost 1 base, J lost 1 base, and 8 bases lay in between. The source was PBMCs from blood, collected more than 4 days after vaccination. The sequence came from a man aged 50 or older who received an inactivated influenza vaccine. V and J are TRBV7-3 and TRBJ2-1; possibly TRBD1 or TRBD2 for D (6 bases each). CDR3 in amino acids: CASSLRGASYNEQFF. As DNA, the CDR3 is TGTGCCAGCAGCTTAAGGGGGGCGTCCTACAATGAGCAGTTCTTC.